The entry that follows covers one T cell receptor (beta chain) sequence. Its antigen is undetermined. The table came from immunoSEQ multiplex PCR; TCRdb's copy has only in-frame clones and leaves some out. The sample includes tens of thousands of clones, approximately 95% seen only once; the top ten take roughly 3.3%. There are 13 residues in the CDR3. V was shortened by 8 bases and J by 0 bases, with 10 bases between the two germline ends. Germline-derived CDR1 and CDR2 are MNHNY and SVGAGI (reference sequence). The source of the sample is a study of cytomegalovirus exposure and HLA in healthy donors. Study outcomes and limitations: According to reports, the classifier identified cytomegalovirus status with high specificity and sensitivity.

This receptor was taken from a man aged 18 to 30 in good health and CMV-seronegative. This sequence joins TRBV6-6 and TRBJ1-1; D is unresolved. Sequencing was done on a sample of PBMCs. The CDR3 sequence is CASFRRVNTEAFF. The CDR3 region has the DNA TGTGCCAGCTTTAGACGGGTGAACACTGAAGCTTTCTTT.